A single TCR beta chain is shown here with its context. What it recognizes is unknown. The record originates from a study of cytomegalovirus exposure and HLA in healthy donors. Whole-study findings and limits: The authors later linked a missense DCLRE1C variant to TCR beta V- and J-gene trimming.

Vbeta (60) and Jbeta (13) primers were used in the PCR. Measured with immunoSEQ multiplex PCR; TCRdb has only the in-frame clones, and not every one. The sample includes about 180,000 clones, 79% of them seen just once. V shed 0 bases and J shed 0 bases, with 19 bases lying between them. The CDR3 covers 20 residues. Germline V gives CDR1 SGDLS, CDR2 YYNGEE. The TCR originated in a woman aged 35 to 49 in good health and CMV-seronegative. The rearrangement joins TRBV9 to TRBJ2-6, with D perhaps TRBD2 (6 bases). The sequenced material came from PBMCs. CDR3 in DNA: TGTGCCAGCAGCGTAGAACAGGCTCACGGAGGGAGCTCTGGGGCCAACGTCCTGACTTTC. It codes for CASSVEQAHGGSSGANVLTF.